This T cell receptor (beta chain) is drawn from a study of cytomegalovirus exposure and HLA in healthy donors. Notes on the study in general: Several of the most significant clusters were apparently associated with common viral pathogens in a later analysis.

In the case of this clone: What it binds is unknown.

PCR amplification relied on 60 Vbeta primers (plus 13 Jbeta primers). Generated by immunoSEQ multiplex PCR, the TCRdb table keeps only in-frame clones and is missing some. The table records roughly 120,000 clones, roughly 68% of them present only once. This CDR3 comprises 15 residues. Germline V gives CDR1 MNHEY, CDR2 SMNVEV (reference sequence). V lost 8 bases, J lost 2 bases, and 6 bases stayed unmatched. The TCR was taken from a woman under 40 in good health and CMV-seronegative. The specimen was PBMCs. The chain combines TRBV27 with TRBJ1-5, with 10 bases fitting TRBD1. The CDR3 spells CASRPGTGGNQPQHF. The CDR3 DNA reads TGTGCCAGCCGTCCCGGGACAGGGGGCAATCAGCCCCAGCATTTT.